The 20 T cell receptor beta chains below all came from one sample that was sequenced in a study of T cells in Graves' hyperthyroidism and ophthalmopathy. Amplification targeted TCR beta CDR3 regions from RNA transcripts. In the first-round RT-PCR of the TCR CDR3, the HTBI primer set was used. TCRdb processed the multiplex PCR reads anew with MiXCR; each CDR3 protein has one entry. The sample includes about 840,000 distinct CDR3 sequences, around 39% of them seen just once. The sample comprised blood. The receptor set was obtained from a man younger than 35 with Graves' hyperthyroidism.

This clonotype was found a few times. The chain recombines TRBV7-2 with TRBJ2-7; tentatively, D is TRBD1 (6 bases). V was clipped by 4 bases and J by 2 bases, with 9 bases between them. The CDR3 runs 13 residues. CDR1 and CDR2 (germline): SGHTA, FQGNSA. The CDR3 here is CASSWDTAYEQYF. CDR3 nucleotides: TGTGCCAGCAGCTGGGACACCGCCTACGAGCAGTACTTC. The variable domain in full, with the rest retrieved from reference TRBV7-2 and TRBJ2-7, is GAGVSQSPSNKVTEKGKDVELRCDPISGHTALYWYRQSLGQGLEFLIYFQGNSAPDKSGLPSDRFSAERTGGSVSTLTIQRTQQEDSAVYLCASSWDTAYEQYFGPGTRLTVT.

This clonotype appeared many times. V is TRBV15 and J is TRBJ1-1; D not certain. Germline CDR1 and CDR2: LNHNV and YYDKDF (reference sequence). The CDR3 runs to 16 residues. Trimming stripped 4 bases from V and 5 bases from J, with 20 bases between. The CDR3 nucleotides read TGTGCCACCAGCAAATTGCCCGACAATACGGGAACTGAAGCTTTCTTT. Translation gives CATSKLPDNTGTEAFF.

V usage is TRBV10-3 and J usage is TRBJ2-7, with TRBD1 matching over 8 bases. V lost 4 bases, J lost 0 bases, and 8 bases stayed unmatched. The germline V gene has CDR1 ENHRY and CDR2 SYGVKD. This CDR3 is built from 16 residues. CDR3 sequence: CAISGPGQAASYEQYF. The CDR3 DNA follows: TGTGCCATCAGTGGTCCGGGACAGGCCGCCTCCTACGAGCAGTACTTC.

There are many counts of this clonotype. The CDR3 loop reads CASSSSTGGGDEKLFF. In nucleotides, the CDR3 is TGTGCCAGCAGCTCATCTACAGGGGGCGGTGATGAAAAACTGTTTTTT. The chain joins TRBV7-9 to TRBJ1-4; TRBD1 matches 9 bases. The ends lost 4 bases at V and 6 bases at J; junction bases unmatched: 9. The CDR3 length is 16 residues. The V gene's germline CDR1 is SEHNR and CDR2 FQNEAQ (reference sequence).

The CDR3 coding sequence is TGTGCCAGTAGTATCCCGGGAGACTACGAGCAGTACTTC. This translates into CASSIPGDYEQYF. This chain uses TRBV7-9 with TRBJ2-7; tentatively, D is TRBD2 (6 bases). Trimming took 9 bases from V and 3 from J, leaving 15 bases between them. The length of the CDR3 is 13 residues. Germline CDR1 and CDR2: SEHNR and FQNEAQ (reference sequence).

This clonotype showed up many times. The chain uses TRBV7-8 and TRBJ1-1; 9 bases line up with TRBD1. CDR3 length: 14 residues. Germline-derived CDR1 and CDR2 are SGHVS and FQNEAQ. V trimming: 4 bases; J trimming: 10 bases; junction bases outside the gene matches: 10. The CDR3 bases are TGTGCCAGCAGCTCGTACACCGGGACAGGGTCAGCTTTCTTT. Its protein product is CASSSYTGTGSAFF.

The chain employs TRBV7-2 and TRBJ2-5, with TRBD2 matching 8 bases. The trim removed 2 bases at V and 4 bases at J, leaving 15 bases unmatched. The germline V gene encodes CDR1 SGHTA and CDR2 FQGNSA. The CDR3 contains 18 residues. The CDR3: CASSLTPSRLARGETQYF. The CDR3 DNA follows: TGTGCCAGCAGCTTAACTCCCTCCCGACTAGCGCGGGGAGAGACCCAGTACTTC.

This clonotype has only one observation. The chain carries TRBV9 and TRBJ1-1; 7 bases are shared with TRBD1. Germline values: CDR1 SGDLS, CDR2 YYNGEE. The junction had 4 bases not matched to a gene; V was cut back by 1 base and J by 4 bases. The CDR3 extends over 14 amino acids. CDR3 loop: CASSVQGDGTEAFF. The CDR3 DNA reads TGTGCCAGCAGCGTACAGGGGGACGGCACTGAAGCTTTCTTT. Drawing the rest from reference TRBV9 and TRBJ1-1, the complete variable domain is DSGVTQTPKHLITATGQRVTLRCSPRSGDLSVYWYQQSLDQGLQFLIQYYNGEERAKGNILERFSAQQFPDLHSELNLSSLELGDSALYFCASSVQGDGTEAFFGQGTRLTVV.

The chain uses TRBV4-1 and TRBJ2-2; 8 bases match TRBD1. The CDR3 is 14 residues long. J was trimmed by 6 bases and V by 2 bases; bases with no gene match: 2. The germline V gene has CDR1 MGHRA and CDR2 YSYEKL. The CDR3 spells CASSQTQGAGELFF. The CDR3 DNA is TGCGCCAGCAGCCAAACACAGGGGGCCGGGGAGCTGTTTTTT.

The V and J genes are TRBV11-2 and TRBJ2-5; D may be TRBD2 (7 bases). The germline CDR1 and CDR2 sequences are SGHAT and FQNNGV. This CDR3 has 13 amino acids. Trimming shortened V by 8 bases and J by 5 bases, and 15 bases separated the two germline ends. CDR3 region: CASRGALGETQYF. The CDR3, as DNA: TGTGCCAGCCGGGGGGCACTGGGGGAGACCCAGTACTTC.

The V call is TRBV4-1, the J call TRBJ2-5; D ambiguous. The CDR3 has 16 amino acids. The V gene lost 2 bases and the J gene lost 5 bases, with 18 bases spanning the gap. Germline CDR1 reads MGHRA; CDR2 reads YSYEKL. CDR3 sequence reads: CASSQLSPQISETQYF. In DNA, the CDR3 is TGCGCCAGCAGCCAACTTTCGCCCCAGATCAGTGAGACCCAGTACTTC.

This clonotype has just a few counts. This chain uses TRBV5-1 with TRBJ2-7; TRBD1 matches 12 bases. In germline, CDR1 is SGHRS, CDR2 YFSETQ. With V trimmed by 4 bases and J by 6 bases, 8 bases remained unmatched. The CDR3 spans 15 residues. Written as DNA, the CDR3 is TGCGCCAGCAGCCTCCGACCGGGACAGGGGGCCGAGCAGTACTTC. Encoded protein: CASSLRPGQGAEQYF.

This chain joins TRBV14 and TRBJ2-2; 8 bases fit TRBD1. The CDR3 consists of 17 residues. Germline CDR1 and CDR2: SGHDN and FVKESK. V gave up 1 base and J gave up 1 base; unmatched junction bases: 5. The CDR3 reads CASSQVIGTGNTGELFF. CDR3 DNA sequence: TGTGCCAGCAGCCAAGTGATTGGGACAGGGAACACCGGGGAGCTGTTTTTT.

This clonotype was seen many times. V usage is TRBV24-1 and J usage is TRBJ1-5; the match to TRBD1 covers 7 bases. The CDR3 extends over 14 amino acids. Germline CDR1 KGHDR, CDR2 SFDVKD. V lost 4 bases and J lost 6; bases outside the gene matches: 5. The CDR3 loop is CATSDATGSQPQHF. The CDR3 DNA follows: TGTGCCACCAGTGACGCGACAGGGTCTCAGCCCCAGCATTTT.

The sample holds one count of this clonotype. Since the CDR3 does not end with the conserved phenylalanine or tryptophan, this likely comes from a read error. The chain couples TRBV9 to TRBJ1-1; a weak D match, TRBD1 (6 bases). The V end was cut by 2 bases, the J end by 5 bases, with 10 bases between. CDR1 is SGDLS and CDR2 is YYNGEE in the germline V gene. The CDR3 contains 13 residues. The CDR3 protein is CASSVGGATEAFS. CDR3 bases: TGTGCCAGCAGCGTGGGGGGCGCGACTGAAGCTTTCTCT.

This clonotype was picked up a small number of times. V is TRBV4-2 and J is TRBJ2-7; D ambiguous. This CDR3 comprises 13 residues. The V gene's germline CDR1 is LGHNA and CDR2 YNFKEQ. V shed 2 bases and J shed 2 bases, with 7 bases lying between them. In nucleotides, the CDR3 is TGTGCCAGCAGCCAAACACTTACCTACGAGCAGTACTTC. Amino acids: CASSQTLTYEQYF.

The V gene is TRBV6-5, the J gene TRBJ2-2, with unresolved D. This CDR3 contains 15 residues. From germline, CDR1 is MNHEY and CDR2 SVGAGI. The V end lost 4 bases, the J end lost 3 bases, and 12 bases lay between the germline ends. In DNA, the CDR3 is TGTGCCAGCAGTTTGACGCTTCATGACACCGGGGAGCTGTTTTTT. This codes for CASSLTLHDTGELFF.

The chain combines TRBV12-3 or TRBV12-4 with TRBJ1-5, with TRBD1 identical over 7 bases. CDR3 length: 16 residues. CDR3 nucleotides: TGTGCTAGCGTCCGGACAGGAAGTACCTATGATCAGCCCCAGCATTTT. It specifies CASVRTGSTYDQPQHF.

This clonotype occurred many times. The chain has TRBV20-1 and TRBJ2-5; weak D call: TRBD2 (5 bases). The germline V gene has CDR1 DFQATT and CDR2 SNEGSKA (reference sequence). The CDR3 loop spans 14 amino acids. Trimming cost V 5 bases and J 1 base, with 14 bases left between them. Written as DNA, the CDR3 is TGCAGTGCTGAGCGGCTAGCAGTCCAAGAGACCCAGTACTTC. It encodes CSAERLAVQETQYF.

V is TRBV29-1 and J is TRBJ2-2, with D perhaps matching TRBD2 (5 bases). Germline V gene sequence: CDR1 SQVTM, CDR2 ANQGSEA. V lost 2 bases to trimming and J lost 6 bases, with 16 bases between them. CDR3 length: 15 residues. The CDR3 sequence: CSVEWVGDDAGELFF. The CDR3, as DNA: TGCAGCGTTGAATGGGTCGGGGATGACGCCGGGGAGCTGTTTTTT.